The 14 T cell receptor beta chains below all came from one sample that was sequenced in a study of tumor-infiltrating lymphocytes in oesophageal squamous cell carcinoma. TCRdb ran MiXCR on the PCR reads and lists one entry per CDR3 protein. The table lists fewer than 16,000 distinct CDR3 sequences, 40% to 65% of them singletons, with over 15% in the top ten. The sequenced sample was esophageal tumor tissue. The receptors come from a male donor with esophageal squamous cell carcinoma.

The chain couples TRBV5-5 to TRBJ2-3, with D unclear. The CDR3 spans 12 residues. Trimming removed 0 bases at V and 5 bases at J, with 4 bases between. The germline V gene has CDR1 SGHKS and CDR2 YYEKEE (reference sequence). The CDR3 nucleotides read TGTGCCAGCAGCTTGGGGATAGATACGCAGTATTTT. Protein: CASSLGIDTQYF.

This clonotype occurred many times. A clone one base away is much larger, so this may be a read error. The chain recombines TRBV7-9 with TRBJ2-7, with 9 bases that match TRBD1. The germline gives CDR1 SEHNR, CDR2 FQNEAQ (reference sequence). This CDR3 spans 15 amino acids. Trimming cost V 4 bases and J 7 bases; bases outside gene matches: 11. In DNA form, the CDR3 reads TGTGCCAGCAGCTCGGGACAGGGAGACTACAATGAGCAGTACTTC. This codes for CASSSGQGDYNEQYF.

This clonotype was seen a few times. Since no conserved phenylalanine or tryptophan closes the CDR3, a read error is the likely cause. No DNA is shown, since the ends of the CDR3 on it are uncertain; the CDR3 is the one TCRdb lists. The chain recombines TRBV4-2 with TRBJ2-7; the table assigns TRBD2, which was not confirmed against the DNA. A total of 18 residues make up the CDR3, ends included. Germline V gene sequence: CDR1 LGHNA, CDR2 YNFKEQ. The CDR3 reads CASSQVGGRGRYGYTFGS.

This clonotype was seen a handful of times. The V gene is TRBV7-8, the J gene TRBJ1-1; 8 bases line up with TRBD1. The CDR3 is 16 residues long. The germline V gene has CDR1 SGHVS and CDR2 FQNEAQ. V lost 2 bases, J lost 1 base, and 6 bases stayed unmatched. The CDR3 is CASSLLRQGANTEAFF. CDR3 nucleotide sequence: TGTGCCAGCAGCTTATTAAGGCAGGGGGCGAACACTGAAGCTTTCTTT.

The chain recombines TRBV7-2 with TRBJ2-4; the D is unclear. Matching the DNA end better, TRBJ2-7 makes the J call doubtful. Per the germline V gene, CDR1 is SGHTA and CDR2 is FQGNSA. This CDR3 region has 14 residues. The CDR3 coding sequence is TGTGCCAGCAGCTTAGACACGGGTTCCTACGAGCAGTACTTC. This gives the protein CASSLDTGSYEQYF.

The chain recombines TRBV19 with TRBJ2-1; D call uncertain. This CDR3 has 13 residues. Trimming pared 9 bases from V and 0 bases from J, leaving 9 bases between. Germline values: CDR1 LNHDA, CDR2 SQIVND (reference sequence). CDR3 residues: CASGESSYNEQFF. As DNA, the CDR3 is TGTGCCAGCGGAGAGAGCTCCTACAATGAGCAGTTCTTC. The entire variable domain, with the rest obtained from reference TRBV19 and TRBJ2-1, is as follows: DGGITQSPKYLFRKEGQNVTLSCEQNLNHDAMYWYRQDPGQGLRLIYYSQIVNDFQKGDIAEGYSVSREKKESFPLTVTSAQKNPTAFYLCASGESSYNEQFFGPGTRLTVL.

Details on this clonotype: The junction and the germline gene differ at one end; a read error may be behind it. V and J are TRBV6-4 and TRBJ2-5; D is possibly TRBD1 or TRBD2 (5 bases each). The length of the CDR3 is 12 residues. Germline lookup yields CDR1 MRHNA and CDR2 SNTAGT. The CDR3 DNA is TGTGCCAGCAGCCCCCCATTAGGGGAGCTGTATTTT. It translates to CASSPPLGELYF.

Details on this clonotype: A read error is possible here, since a much larger clone lies one base away. The chain is built from TRBV28 and TRBJ2-3; D perhaps matches TRBD2 (5 bases). The germline V and J ends were trimmed by 4 bases and 14 bases, with 25 bases remaining between them. The CDR3 length is 15 residues. In germline, CDR1 is MDHEN, CDR2 SYDVKM. In DNA form, the CDR3 reads TGTGCCAGCAGTTCCCACTCGACTCACACCGGGGAGCTGTATTTT. Its protein is CASSSHSTHTGELYF.

A note on this clonotype: The junction departs from germline at one end; a sequencing error may be responsible. This chain connects TRBV7-6 to TRBJ2-1; D call uncertain. Germline V gives CDR1 SGHVS, CDR2 FNYEAQ. The CDR3 contains 13 residues. CDR3 nucleotides: TGTGCTAGCAGCTTTACTATAGGTAATGAGCAGTTCTTC. It specifies CASSFTIGNEQFF. Supplemented by reference TRBV7-6 and TRBJ2-1, the full variable domain reads GAGVSQSPRYKVTKRGQDVALRCDPISGHVSLYWYRQALGQGPEFLTYFNYEAQQDKSGLPNDRFSAERPEGSISTLTIQRTEQRDSAMYRCASSFTIGNEQFFGPGTRLTVL.

This clonotype showed up just a few times. This chain links TRBV7-2 with TRBJ2-3; 8 bases align to TRBD1. The CDR3 spans 15 residues. With 5 bases clipped from V and 4 bases from J, the junction kept 8 bases outside the gene matches. The germline V gene has CDR1 SGHTA and CDR2 FQGNSA. The CDR3 region has the DNA TGTGCCAGCAGCCGCCTCGGACAGGGCGCAGATACGCAGTATTTT. Translation: CASSRLGQGADTQYF.

The V and J genes are TRBV6-2 or TRBV6-3 and TRBJ2-2; D remains unclear. This CDR3 has 15 amino acids. Germline CDR1 reads MNHEY; CDR2 reads SVGEGT. V was clipped by 5 bases and J by 1 base, with 11 bases between them. The CDR3 region is CASSEGRGNTGELFF. The CDR3 nucleotides are TGTGCCAGCAGTGAAGGAAGAGGGAACACCGGGGAGCTGTTTTTT.

The V gene is TRBV5-1, the J gene TRBJ2-1; TRBD2 matches 13 bases. This CDR3 spans 15 amino acids. Germline CDR1 reads SGHRS; CDR2 reads YFSETQ. J was trimmed by 8 bases and V by 4 bases; bases with no gene match: 6. CDR3: CASSGGLAGVDEQFF. CDR3 bases: TGCGCCAGCAGCGGTGGACTAGCGGGGGTCGATGAGCAGTTCTTC.

The table lists this clonotype with a few counts. This chain links TRBV7-3 with TRBJ2-5; possible D gene TRBD2, 5 bases. The DNA end lines up better with TRBJ2-1; the J call may be wrong. This CDR3 is built from 13 residues. Germline lookup yields CDR1 SGHTA and CDR2 FQGTGA. In nucleotides, the CDR3 is TGTGCCAGCAGCTTAACGAGGGATTTAAAGCAGTTCTTC. Its translation: CASSLTRDLKQFF.

The chain joins TRBV7-6 to TRBJ2-7; 8 bases are shared with TRBD2. CDR3 size: 16 residues. With 5 bases clipped from V and 5 bases from J, the junction kept 14 bases outside the gene matches. Germline V lookup: CDR1 SGHVS, CDR2 FNYEAQ. The CDR3 coding sequence is TGTGCCAGCAGCCAAACCCCGGGACTAGTATTCCACGAGCAGTACTTC. Residues: CASSQTPGLVFHEQYF.